The T cell receptor beta chain described here comes from a study of blood T cells in healthy people across ages. Extraction of total RNA produced a minimum of 6 micrograms from each sample. Findings and limits, study-wide: Strongly correlated with naive T cell percentage was TCR beta diversity. The unknown donor CMV status may have confounded expanded clonotype changes.

In regard to this clonotype: The antigen is not known.

Sample-barcoded 5' priming and a J-beta primer mix drove a second PCR of 7 to 11 cycles. Using its own MiXCR run on the 5' RACE reads, TCRdb lists one record per CDR3 protein. This sample has 710,000 or so distinct CDR3 sequences, with about 20% found just once. Sequencing was carried out using blood. The receptor was derived from an older man in good health.

For the CDR3, the DNA is TGTGCCAGCAGTTTAGTCGGGATTCAGTACGAGCAGTACTTC. It codes for CASSLVGIQYEQYF. This chain connects TRBV12-3 or TRBV12-4 to TRBJ2-7, with TRBD2 as a possible D gene (5 bases). CDR3 size: 14 residues. V was trimmed by 1 base and J by 4 bases, leaving 11 bases between them.